The rows below give T cell receptor beta chains drawn from one sample of a study of CD8 T cells in ankylosing spondylitis. TCRdb ran MiXCR on the 5' RACE reads and lists one entry per CDR3 protein. The sample records 150,000 to 250,000 distinct CDR3 sequences, roughly 13% being singletons. Source material: blood, either unsorted or a sorted T cell fraction (not recorded which). These receptors were taken from a male donor with ankylosing spondylitis or in good health (not recorded which). CDR3s include the opening cysteine and the closing phenylalanine or tryptophan. The listing skips clone size in some rows; elsewhere it reads once, few, many or a size class.

size | J | V | CDR3
. | TRBJ2-7 | TRBV5-1 | CASSRLATFYEQYF
. | TRBJ2-5 | TRBV25-1 | CASNRRERRETQYF
many | TRBJ2-7 | TRBV12-3/TRBV12-4 | CAVGTGYEQYF
. | TRBJ1-6 | TRBV28 | CVAGAFNSPLHF
few | TRBJ2-3 | TRBV6-2/TRBV6-3 | CASATTSGLTDTQYF
. | TRBJ2-7 | TRBV5-1 | CASSLTRQGNSYEQYF
few | TRBJ2-7 | TRBV25-1 | CASSPRAVAYEQYF
few | TRBJ2-3 | TRBV4-1 | CASSSRGTGKATDTQYF
. | TRBJ2-7 | TRBV2 | CASGQRNSYEQYF
few | TRBJ2-2 | TRBV10-3 | CAISGAQGLRRDTGELFF
. | TRBJ2-1 | TRBV4-1 | CASSQPGQVNEQFF
many | TRBJ2-3 | TRBV27 | CASSDPLRNTDTQYF
few | TRBJ2-1 | TRBV4-1 | CASSHGGTNYNEQFF
few | TRBJ2-3 | TRBV11-2 | CASSLVWLAGKSSTDTQYF
. | TRBJ2-7 | TRBV12-3/TRBV12-4 | CASSRADFNYEQYF
few | TRBJ2-1 | TRBV10-3 | CAISPPEGGAYNEQFF
. | TRBJ2-1 | TRBV5-6 | CASSQGTRKSRSYNEQFF